This T cell receptor beta chain stems from a study of T-cell reconstitution after alpha-beta-depleted transplantation in children. Preparation of the TCRbeta library used unique molecular identifiers. One entry per CDR3 protein results from TCRdb running MiXCR on the PCR reads. This sample has roughly 400,000 distinct CDR3 sequences; roughly 22% occur once, and the top ten carry 3% to 4%. In this sample, this clonotype turned up many times. With V trimmed by 2 bases and J by 4 bases, 15 bases remained unmatched. CDR1 is SGHAT and CDR2 is FQNNGV in the germline V gene. This CDR3 has 18 amino acids. The TCR sequence derives from a human donor who donated a stem cell graft to a child with acute myeloid leukemia. The sample in question was PBMCs from the stem cell graft donor, obtained from the stem cell graft. The chain joins TRBV11-2 to TRBJ1-2; 8 nucleotides agree with TRBD1. In DNA form, the CDR3 reads TGTGCCAGCAGCTTACATCGCCCGTGGACAGGGAAGGTCTATGGCTACACCTTC. It specifies CASSLHRPWTGKVYGYTF.